This T cell receptor (beta chain) was identified during a study of blood T cell repertoires in COVID-19 (TCRdb year 2020). Study-level background: The collaborator samples originated in the United States, Italy and Spain and spanned the acute and convalescent phases of COVID-19. The material from the prospective study consisted of cDNA or gDNA derived from T cells, B-cell-depleted T cells, or PBMCs. The dataset comprised deeply sampled blood TCRbeta repertoires from subjects exposed to, actively infected with, or recovered from COVID-19. The repertoires were released in a freely available public database meant as a resource for research on the immune response to SARS-CoV-2. Samples were obtained from the ongoing ImmuneRACE study (first 160 participants) and from 1,254 subjects provided by 6 global collaborators. A de-identified subject ID, COVID-19 status, age in years and sex were almost always included in the sample metadata. Where available, HLA class I and class II types were taken from metadata supplied by the sample provider and were not determined by assay-based typing.

Findings and caveats that apply to the study as a whole: The amount of clinical and demographic metadata varied by source and participant and was provided uncurated.

In the prospective study, participants were about 18 to 90 years old, resided in approximately 22 geographic areas of the United States, and were enrolled through a virtual design. Cohort assignment in the prospective study relied on participant-reported clinical history from a screening survey and a study questionnaire. In the prospective study, mobile phlebotomists collected whole blood, serum and a nasopharyngeal or oropharyngeal swab from each participant. Prospective study participants could optionally give additional blood draws and questionnaires over an approximately 2-month period. Before DNA extraction, blood samples from the prospective study were shipped at room temperature or frozen. Clipping removes 0 bases from V and 4 bases from J, with 3 as the unmatched junction base count. Taken from the germline V gene (reference sequence), the CDR1 and CDR2 loops are LGHDT and YNNKEL. Measured from the cysteine to the phenylalanine, the CDR3 is 15 residues long. The retained sequence is limited to the CDR3, 45 bases, with the frame set at the first base.

About this clone: Its antigen has not been determined. Nothing much larger sits one base from this clone, and base qualities are not available.

TCRbeta CDR3 regions were amplified from genomic DNA using the immunoSEQ Assay, a bias-controlled multiplex PCR. In the paper's pipeline: Within the assay, amplification of reference gene primers was used to estimate how many nucleated cells each sample contained. To quantify the absolute abundance of each unique TCRbeta CDR3 rearrangement, sequence reads were collapsed and filtered. For each sample, productive Simpson clonality was calculated by taking the square root of Simpson's diversity index across productive rearrangements. TCRdb took over this immuneACCESS table, retaining in-frame rearrangements with V and J assigned. Such tables are incomplete; in checked studies, under half of the missing clones stem from an unresolved V gene, and the remainder is unexplained. That table gives V, J and clone size, and the DNA gave D and trimming. Present in this sample are around 250,000 clones, approximately 85% of which were seen just once. The ten largest clones represent approximately 9.1% of the sample.

Sequences were obtained from PBMCs or T cells enriched from blood (not recorded which). The chain employs TRBV3-1 (or the pseudogene TRBV3-2) and TRBJ2-1, with 7 central nucleotides matching TRBD1. The receptor's source is a woman in her fifties or sixties with acute COVID-19. The sequenced DNA: TGTGCCAGCAGCCAAGAAAGGGGGCTGTACAATGAGCAGTTCTTC. This is translated as CASSQERGLYNEQFF.